This TCR beta chain was retrieved from a study of beta chain features in type 1 diabetes (dated by TCRdb to between 2017 and 2018). Regarding the complete study: No differences in mean age, gender distribution, total cell number or subset yield were found between patients and healthy donors. A total of 100 million to 110 million sorted cells were examined across all samples, and a strong correlation was observed between cell number per subset and RNA yield. In the study, TCRB repertoires of sorted circulating CD4+ T cell subsets from recently diagnosed type 1 diabetes patients were compared with those of matched healthy donors. Naive and central memory subsets were obtained from all 30 or so donors, but regulatory and stem cell-like memory subsets were isolated from only 8 patients and roughly 8 healthy donors. What the research found in general, with its limitations: Naive, central memory and regulatory TCRB repertoires appeared to be more similar among patients than among healthy donors. In all four CD4+ subsets, TCRB CDR3 length was moderately but significantly shorter in type 1 diabetes patients. Because cDNA was sequenced instead of genomic DNA, activated cells with high expression could be over-represented, although the groups did not differ in activation or CD3 levels. Patients with type 1 diabetes made fewer insertions and deleted more nucleotides at VDJ recombination sites, implying thymic rearrangement abnormalities. Shorter templates might be favored by PCR, yet because patient and control samples were amplified and corrected together, any such skew would affect both groups equally. Because small numbers of individuals were included in the HLA sub-analyses, any influence of HLA type on TCRB rearrangement was left unresolved.

Each donor gave one peripheral blood draw, roughly 120 mL on average, collected into heparinised tubes. A BD FACSAria II and a panel including CD45RO, CCR7, CD25, CD127, CD95 and CD27 were used to sort naive, central memory, regulatory and stem cell-like memory CD4+ T cells. All sorted populations exceeded 95% purity. PBMCs were isolated right away by Lymphoprep density gradient centrifugation and were stained directly, without culture. To minimize batch effects, samples were stained and sorted in pairs, one healthy donor with one patient per experiment. In the case of this clone: This receptor's antigen is unknown. No much larger clone is present one base from it, and per-base qualities are unavailable.

The entire isolated RNA was reverse transcribed using the High Capacity cDNA Reverse Transcription Kit, and thus expressed TCRB transcripts were sequenced. Deep immunoSEQ sequencing was performed on naive, central memory and regulatory T cell samples, with an average of around 3.4 million total reads per sample. Sorted cells were lysed in RLT buffer and RNA was extracted with DNase-treated RNeasy Micro or Mini kits, depending on cell number. To prevent cross-contamination, each cell subset was processed individually, whereas patient and healthy donor samples were processed jointly. TCRB sequences were amplified from cDNA with the immunoSEQ multiplex PCR, producing 87-bp fragments spanning the CDR3 region. The amplicons were sequenced using the Illumina HiSeq platform. From the authors' description of their analysis: Synthetic template baselines were used to correct PCR bias computationally, reads within Hamming distance 2 were collapsed, and singletons that could not be merged were discarded. By aligning reads against IMGT, V, D and J genes, CDR3 length, and insertions or deletions at six rearrangement sites were assigned. Within each subset, clonotype counts were normalized to sorted cell number, and only after that were true diversity and Gini coefficients computed with the tcR R package. The overlap coefficient, calculated on TCRB nucleotide sequences, was used to measure repertoire sharing. Out-of-frame TCRB sequences from naive cells were analyzed as a proxy for the pre-selection repertoire. What TCRdb holds here is the immuneACCESS table cut down to in-frame rearrangements. Part of the clones is not present; checked against another copy, under half of the missing clones reflect an unresolved V gene, and the others are unexplained. V and J calls and clone size follow that table, whereas D and trimming were derived from the DNA. Recorded for this sample are approximately 270,000 clones; 13% to 15% of them occurred a single time. Clones ranked in the top ten supply approximately 0.015% of the sample.

The receptor comes from a man aged 25-40 years with type 1 diabetes. The sample comprised naive CD4+ T cells from blood. The sample's cell subset or site label, in plain terms: true naive CD4+ T cells.

At the DNA level, the sequence is TGTGCCAGCAGTCCAGCGGGGAGCTCCTACAATGAGCAGTTCTTC. Its protein product is CASSPAGSSYNEQFF. Recombination linked TRBV28 to TRBJ2-1; 7 of the junction bases match TRBD2. Measured from the cysteine to the phenylalanine, the CDR3 is 15 residues long. The read is trimmed to its CDR3 DNA, 45 bases read in frame from base 1. Trimming accounts for 5 bases at V and 0 bases at J, while the number of junction bases matched to no gene is 4. Based on the germline V gene, the CDR1 and CDR2 sequences are MDHEN and SYDVKM. The CDR3 plus the reference TRBV28 and TRBJ2-1 genes for the other parts give the full variable domain: DVKVTQSSRYLVKRTGEKVFLECVQDMDHENMFWYRQDPGLGLRLIYFSYDVKMKEKGDIPEGYSVSREKKERFSLILESASTNQTSMYLCASSPAGSSYNEQFFGPGTRLTVL.